The 31 T cell receptor beta chains presented below share a single source sample, sequenced in a study of technical replicates of blood from several donors. Repertoires were generated with immunoSEQ multiplex PCR, while TCRdb's copy carries only in-frame clones and drops some. Of about 100,000 clones in the sample, 96% are singletons; the top ten hold around 0.2%. The sequencing input was T cells isolated from PBMCs. These receptors originate from a human donor in good health.

This clone appeared a single time. The rearrangement joins TRBV5-1 to TRBJ2-7, with TRBD1 identical over 9 bases. Germline V gene data show CDR1 as SGHRS and CDR2 as YFSETQ. This CDR3 has 17 residues. The V gene end was trimmed by 2 bases and the J gene end by 0 bases; junction bases not matched to a gene: 9. The CDR3: CASSLNPGTGLSYEQYF. The CDR3 DNA follows: TGCGCCAGCAGCTTAAATCCCGGGACAGGGCTCTCCTACGAGCAGTACTTC.

The chain links TRBV27 to TRBJ1-1; 11 bases map to TRBD1. V lost 3 bases and J lost 5; bases outside the gene matches: 8. Germline V gene sequence: CDR1 MNHEY, CDR2 SMNVEV (reference sequence). This CDR3 region has 16 residues. CDR3 DNA sequence: TGTGCCAGCAGTTTGGGACAGGGGGTCGGTGATACTGAAGCTTTCTTT. The encoded protein is CASSLGQGVGDTEAFF.

The sample holds one count of this clone. This chain connects TRBV7-6 to TRBJ2-1, with D possibly TRBD2 on 6 matching bases. The germline CDR1 and CDR2 sequences are SGHVS and FNYEAQ. With 4 bases removed from V and 4 bases from J, the gap between germline ends came to 20 bases. The CDR3 spans 17 residues. The CDR3 DNA is TGTGCCAGCAGCTACGCCGGGTCTGCGGGACCTTACAATGAGCAGTTCTTC. Protein product: CASSYAGSAGPYNEQFF.

This clone was seen a handful of times. The chain recombines TRBV21-1 with TRBJ1-5; the DNA was not compared with TRBD1, the D call given in the table. TRBV21-1 counts as a pseudogene. CDR3 length: 14 residues. The CDR3 loop reads CASSKEQHNQPQHF. The DNA for the CDR3 is TGTGCCAGCAGCAAAGAACAGCACAATCAGCCCCAGCATTTT.

The V call is TRBV28, the J call TRBJ1-5, with 8 nucleotides matching TRBD1. Germline V CDR1 and CDR2: MDHEN, SYDVKM. The trim removed 4 bases at V and 5 bases at J, leaving 10 bases unmatched. The CDR3 is made up of 16 amino acids. This chain's CDR3 is CASSSHDRGIYQPQHF. The CDR3 DNA follows: TGTGCCAGCAGTTCTCACGACAGGGGAATATATCAGCCCCAGCATTTT.

This sequence joins TRBV11-3 and TRBJ2-5; TRBD1 matches 7 bases. Germline-derived CDR1 and CDR2 are SGHNT and YENEEA. V lost 3 bases and J lost 2; bases outside the gene matches: 3. CDR3 length equals 14 residues. Here the CDR3 reads CASSFYRGQETQYF. CDR3 bases: TGTGCCAGCAGCTTTTACAGGGGACAAGAGACCCAGTACTTC.

This chain connects TRBV6-5 to TRBJ1-2; a possible D gene is TRBD1 (5 bases). The V and J ends lost 7 bases and 4 bases respectively, with 7 bases between them. CDR3 length equals 11 residues. Germline-derived CDR1 and CDR2 are MNHEY and SVGAGI. The CDR3 nucleotides read TGTGCCAGCACCGACAGCTATGGCTACACCTTC. This codes for CASTDSYGYTF.

This sequence joins TRBV10-3 and TRBJ2-7; TRBD2 aligns across 7 bases. This CDR3 spans 12 amino acids. Trimming cost V 8 bases and J 0 bases; bases outside gene matches: 1. Germline CDR1 is ENHRY and CDR2 is SYGVKD. The chain's CDR3 is CAIGTTSYEQYF. The DNA for the CDR3 is TGTGCCATCGGGACTACCTCCTACGAGCAGTACTTC.

This chain connects TRBV29-1 to TRBJ1-1; 7 bases match TRBD1. J lost 4 bases, V lost 6 bases, and 2 bases had no gene match. Germline-derived CDR1 and CDR2 are SQVTM and ANQGSEA. This CDR3 region has 11 residues. The CDR3 DNA is TGCAGCGTGTGGACAGGCACTGAAGCTTTCTTT. Protein product: CSVWTGTEAFF. Drawing the rest from reference TRBV29-1 and TRBJ1-1, the complete variable domain is SAVISQKPSRDICQRGTSLTIQCQVDSQVTMMFWYRQQPGQSLTLIATANQGSEATYESGFVIDKFPISRPNLTFSTLTVSNMSPEDSSIYLCSVWTGTEAFFGQGTRLTVV.

The chain carries TRBV2 and TRBJ2-1; tentatively, D is TRBD1 (5 bases). Germline-derived CDR1 and CDR2 are SNHLY and FYNNEI. V was shortened by 9 bases and J by 0 bases, with 15 bases between the two germline ends. The CDR3 sequence is 15 residues long. In DNA, the CDR3 is TGTGCCAGTAATAGGGGCGTCAGCTCCTACAATGAGCAGTTCTTC. It encodes CASNRGVSSYNEQFF. Drawing the rest from reference TRBV2 and TRBJ2-1, the complete variable domain is EPEVTQTPSHQVTQMGQEVILRCVPISNHLYFYWYRQILGQKVEFLVSFYNNEISEKSEIFDDQFSVERPDGSNFTLKIRSTKLEDSAMYFCASNRGVSSYNEQFFGPGTRLTVL.

V is TRBV19 and J is TRBJ1-2, with TRBD1 matching 9 bases. Per the germline V gene, CDR1 is LNHDA and CDR2 is SQIVND (reference sequence). The CDR3 sequence is 14 residues long. J lost 4 bases, V lost 10 bases, and 10 bases had no gene match. The CDR3 sequence: CATTDRDRAYGYTF. The CDR3 DNA is TGTGCCACCACAGACCGGGACAGGGCCTATGGCTACACCTTC.

The chain links TRBV11-2 to TRBJ1-3; no clear D gene. The germline CDR1 and CDR2 sequences are SGHAT and FQNNGV. Trimming cost V 1 base and J 8 bases, with 6 bases left between them. The CDR3 consists of 12 residues. CDR3 region: CASSLGGHTIYF. The CDR3, as DNA: TGTGCCAGCAGCTTAGGAGGGCACACCATATATTTT. The full variable domain, with the rest looked up from reference TRBV11-2 and TRBJ1-3, is EAGVAQSPRYKIIEKRQSVAFWCNPISGHATLYWYQQILGQGPKLLIQFQNNGVVDDSQLPKDRFSAERLKGVDSTLKIQPAKLEDSAVYLCASSLGGHTIYFGEGSWLTVV.

The chain links TRBV28 to TRBJ2-1; 11 bases map to TRBD2. The CDR3 runs to 15 residues. Trimming at V came to 6 bases and at J to 8 bases, leaving 9 bases not matched to a gene. Germline V lookup: CDR1 MDHEN, CDR2 SYDVKM. In DNA form, the CDR3 reads TGTGCCAGCAGACTTAGCGGGAGGGCCATGGATGAGCAGTTCTTC. The encoded protein is CASRLSGRAMDEQFF. Supplemented by reference TRBV28 and TRBJ2-1, the full variable domain reads DVKVTQSSRYLVKRTGEKVFLECVQDMDHENMFWYRQDPGLGLRLIYFSYDVKMKEKGDIPEGYSVSREKKERFSLILESASTNQTSMYLCASRLSGRAMDEQFFGPGTRLTVL.

The chain joins TRBV5-6 to TRBJ1-3; 11 positions match TRBD1. CDR3 length: 17 amino acids. Trimming removed 4 bases from V and 1 base from J; junction bases left unmatched: 7. The germline V gene has CDR1 SGHDT and CDR2 YYEEEE. The CDR3 region has the DNA TGTGCCAGCAGCGGACCGGGACAGGGGGGTTCTGGAAACACCATATATTTT. It encodes CASSGPGQGGSGNTIYF.

The genes are TRBV5-8 and TRBJ1-2; D unresolved. Between the trimmed V and J ends, which lost 4 bases and 6 bases, there was a span of 16 bases. The V gene's germline CDR1 is SGHTS and CDR2 YDEGEE. CDR3 length equals 14 residues. The CDR3 region has the DNA TGTGCCAGCAGCCCCCTTTCTTTATCTCATGGCTACACCTTC. As protein: CASSPLSLSHGYTF. Complete variable domain (other parts from reference TRBV5-8 and TRBJ1-2): EAGVTQSPTHLIKTRGQQATLRCSPISGHTSVYWYQQALGLGLQFLLWYDEGEERNRGNFPPRFSGRQFPNYSSELNVNALELEDSALYLCASSPLSLSHGYTFGSGTRLTVV.

Turning to this clone: Compared with germline, one end of the junction differs, possibly owing to a read error. The V gene is TRBV7-2, the J gene TRBJ1-1; 9 nucleotides match TRBD1. This CDR3 has 15 amino acids. Germline V gene data show CDR1 as SGHTA and CDR2 as FQGNSA. The CDR3 is CASSYGDRVNIEAFF. In DNA, the CDR3 is TGTGCCAGCAGCTACGGGGACAGGGTTAACATTGAAGCTTTCTTT.

V is TRBV7-6 and J is TRBJ2-3; 7 nucleotides align to TRBD2. Germline V gene sequence: CDR1 SGHVS, CDR2 FNYEAQ. The J segment lost 2 bases and the V segment lost 4 bases, leaving 6 bases of the junction unmatched. The CDR3 length is 15 residues. The CDR3 is CASSWEGSDTDTQYF. As DNA, the CDR3 is TGTGCCAGCAGCTGGGAGGGATCCGACACAGATACGCAGTATTTT.

This clone was seen a few times. The chain carries TRBV9 and TRBJ1-1; D is possibly TRBD1 (5 bases). Germline values: CDR1 SGDLS, CDR2 YYNGEE. This CDR3 contains 11 residues. Trimming took 7 bases from V and 10 from J, leaving 14 bases between them. The CDR3 region is CASGPGGSAFF. DNA of the CDR3: TGTGCCAGCGGTCCCGGGGGGTCAGCTTTCTTT.

In its sample, this clone was seen once. The chain links TRBV5-1 to TRBJ2-3; D might be TRBD2 (6 bases). In germline, CDR1 is SGHRS, CDR2 YFSETQ. The CDR3 runs 14 residues. Deletions cut 1 base from V and 4 bases from J, with 10 bases between. CDR3 in amino acids: CASSLSGAADTQYF. In DNA, the CDR3 is TGCGCCAGCAGCTTGTCGGGAGCTGCAGATACGCAGTATTTT.

The chain carries TRBV6-5 and TRBJ1-3, with 8 bases identical to TRBD1. CDR3 length equals 16 residues. V dropped 4 bases and J dropped 0; count of bases not matched to a gene: 5. CDR1 is MNHEY, CDR2 SVGAGI, per germline. CDR3 region: CASSSSGGASGNTIYF. CDR3 sequence (DNA): TGTGCCAGCAGTTCGTCAGGGGGCGCCTCTGGAAACACCATATATTTT.

CDR3 residues: CASRPGLAGIITGELFF. CDR3 DNA: TGCGCCAGTCGGCCGGGACTAGCGGGAATAATTACCGGGGAGCTGTTTTTT. The V call is TRBV10-2, the J call TRBJ2-2, with 13 bases identical to TRBD2. The CDR3 has 17 amino acids. CDR1 is WSHSY, CDR2 SAAADI, per germline. V trimming: 9 bases; J trimming: 5 bases; junction bases outside the gene matches: 12.

V and J are TRBV7-9 and TRBJ1-1, with 8 positions matching TRBD1. CDR1 is SEHNR and CDR2 is FQNEAQ in the germline V gene (reference sequence). V was clipped by 2 bases and J by 4 bases; unmatched bases: 6. The CDR3 runs 15 residues. In DNA, the CDR3 is TGTGCCAGCAGCTTACGTGGACAGGGAGGCACTGAAGCTTTCTTT. Protein product: CASSLRGQGGTEAFF.

As for this clone: The sample has other DNA sequences that encode this CDR3 too. The chain employs TRBV6-1 and TRBJ1-1; D uncertain. Germline V lookup: CDR1 MNHNS, CDR2 SASEGT. This CDR3 has 13 residues. Trimming left V 2 bases short and J 1 base short, with 5 bases between. The CDR3 region is CASSERGNTEAFF. The DNA of the CDR3 is TGTGCCAGCAGTGAACGGGGGAACACTGAAGCTTTCTTT.

The chain is built from TRBV5-1 and TRBJ2-2, with 13 bases matching TRBD2. The CDR3 has 18 residues. CDR1 is SGHRS and CDR2 is YFSETQ in the germline V gene. V shed 6 bases, J shed 0 bases, and the junction held 8 bases outside the gene matches. The CDR3 reads CASTPRTSGGPNTGELFF. The CDR3 DNA reads TGCGCCAGCACGCCTCGGACTAGCGGGGGCCCGAACACCGGGGAGCTGTTTTTT.

The rearrangement uses TRBV4-1 and TRBJ1-5; 7 nucleotides agree with TRBD1. Trimming cost V 4 bases and J 3 bases; bases outside gene matches: 9. Germline V CDR1 and CDR2: MGHRA, YSYEKL. This CDR3 has 16 residues. The CDR3, as DNA: TGCGCCAGCAGCCCCCCTTGGGACAGACACAATCAGCCCCAGCATTTT. Protein product: CASSPPWDRHNQPQHF.

The chain links TRBV7-8 to TRBJ1-5; D not resolved. Germline V gene lookup returns CDR1 SGHVS and CDR2 FQNEAQ. V lost 7 bases and J 0 bases, leaving 10 bases between the germline ends. CDR3 length: 14 residues. The CDR3 here is CASTREDSNQPQHF. For the CDR3, the DNA is TGTGCCAGCACCAGAGAGGATAGCAATCAGCCCCAGCATTTT.

The V call is TRBV7-6, the J call TRBJ1-1; 10 nucleotides align to TRBD1. Germline loops: CDR1 SGHVS, CDR2 FNYEAQ. The J segment lost 4 bases and the V segment lost 2 bases, leaving 10 bases of the junction unmatched. CDR3 length: 17 amino acids. The CDR3, as DNA: TGTGCCAGCAGCTTAATGACAGGGGGCACCGCGTCCACTGAAGCTTTCTTT. This translates into CASSLMTGGTASTEAFF.

This chain joins TRBV19 and TRBJ1-1; D unclear. Germline V CDR1 and CDR2: LNHDA, SQIVND (reference sequence). Trimming took off 5 bases at V and 3 bases at J, with 10 bases between the two ends. This CDR3 has 13 amino acids. CDR3 residues: CASSSSLYTEAFF. CDR3 DNA sequence: TGTGCCAGTAGTTCTTCTCTGTACACTGAAGCTTTCTTT.

This chain joins TRBV27 and TRBJ2-2; no definite D call. V was clipped by 8 bases and J by 1 base, with 8 bases between them. Looked up from germline, CDR1 is MNHEY and CDR2 is SMNVEV (reference sequence). The CDR3 is made up of 13 amino acids. The CDR3 sequence: CASSSGNTGELFF. CDR3 sequence (DNA): TGTGCCAGCTCATCAGGGAACACCGGGGAGCTGTTTTTT.

This chain links TRBV7-6 with TRBJ2-7, with a weak D call TRBD2 (5 bases). The CDR3 has 15 amino acids. CDR1 and CDR2 from the germline V gene are SGHVS and FNYEAQ. V was pared by 1 base and J by 0 bases, with 10 bases between. CDR3 loop: CASSLGAGHSYEQYF. The DNA for the CDR3 is TGTGCCAGCAGCTTAGGGGCGGGTCACTCCTACGAGCAGTACTTC.

V is TRBV7-8 and J is TRBJ2-7, with 9 positions matching TRBD1. V was pared by 5 bases and J by 6 bases, with 5 bases of the junction left unmatched. This CDR3 region has 13 residues. Per germline, CDR1 SGHVS and CDR2 FQNEAQ. Written as DNA, the CDR3 is TGTGCCAGCAGCCTACCACAGGGGGCCGAGCAGTACTTC. Its protein is CASSLPQGAEQYF.